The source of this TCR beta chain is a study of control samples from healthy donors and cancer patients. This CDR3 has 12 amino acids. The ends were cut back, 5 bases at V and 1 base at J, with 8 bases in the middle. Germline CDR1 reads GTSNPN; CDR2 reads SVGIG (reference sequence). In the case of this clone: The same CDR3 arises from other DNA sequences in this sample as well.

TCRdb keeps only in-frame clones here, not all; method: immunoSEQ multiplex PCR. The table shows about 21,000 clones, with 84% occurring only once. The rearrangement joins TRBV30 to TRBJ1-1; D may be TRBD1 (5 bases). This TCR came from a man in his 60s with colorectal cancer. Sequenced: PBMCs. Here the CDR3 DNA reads TGTGCCTGGGGGGACGGGAACACTGAAGCTTTCTTT. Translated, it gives CAWGDGNTEAFF.